A single sample gave rise to the 21 T cell receptor beta chains below, sequenced in a study of T cell responses to AZD1222 COVID-19 vaccine. Generated by immunoSEQ multiplex PCR, the TCRdb table keeps only in-frame clones and is missing some. The table includes about 140,000 clones, approximately 90% detected once. The sequencing used peripheral blood, collected 28 days after the second AZD1222 dose. The receptors come from an adult who received the AZD1222 COVID-19 vaccine.

In this sample, this clone turned up once. The chain employs TRBV9 and TRBJ2-3; no firm D call. The CDR3 is 12 residues long. The V end lost 0 bases, the J end lost 6 bases, and 5 bases lay between the germline ends. Germline values: CDR1 SGDLS, CDR2 YYNGEE. The CDR3 sequence: CASSVDADTQYF. As DNA, the CDR3 is TGTGCCAGCAGCGTAGATGCGGATACGCAGTATTTT.

This chain connects TRBV10-3 to TRBJ2-1, with D possibly TRBD2 on 5 matching bases. Trimming shortened V by 7 bases and J by 5 bases, and 18 bases separated the two germline ends. CDR3 length: 15 residues. The germline V gene encodes CDR1 ENHRY and CDR2 SYGVKD. The CDR3 here is CAIKDLLGLDNEQFF. The CDR3 DNA is TGTGCCATCAAGGACTTATTGGGCTTAGACAATGAGCAGTTCTTC.

V usage is TRBV4-2 and J usage is TRBJ2-7; D may be TRBD1 (6 bases). Trimming pared 3 bases from V and 1 base from J, leaving 13 bases between. The germline gives CDR1 LGHNA, CDR2 YNFKEQ. This CDR3 comprises 15 residues. The CDR3 is CASSQLQGGSYEQYF. The DNA of the CDR3 is TGTGCCAGCAGCCAGCTACAGGGTGGATCCTACGAGCAGTACTTC.

J is TRBJ1-2 and V is TRBV5-1, with 11 bases matching TRBD1. There are 16 residues in the CDR3. V dropped 0 bases and J dropped 2; count of bases not matched to a gene: 3. Germline V gene data show CDR1 as SGHRS and CDR2 as YFSETQ. The CDR3 DNA reads TGCGCCAGCAGCTTGGGGGACAGGGGGTTAAACTATGGCTACACCTTC. It encodes CASSLGDRGLNYGYTF.

This clone came up once. The chain carries TRBV5-5 and TRBJ2-7; no clear D gene. CDR3 length: 12 amino acids. Looked up from germline, CDR1 is SGHKS and CDR2 is YYEKEE (reference sequence). V was pared by 3 bases and J by 5 bases, with 9 bases between. CDR3 nucleotides: TGTGCCAGCAGCTGGACCGGCGACGAGCAGTACTTC. Translated: CASSWTGDEQYF.

V usage is TRBV5-1 and J usage is TRBJ2-1; D is undetermined. Germline CDR1 SGHRS, CDR2 YFSETQ. The CDR3 loop spans 15 amino acids. The V end was cut by 0 bases, the J end by 5 bases, with 12 bases between. CDR3: CASSLVAVKNNEQFF. The CDR3 region has the DNA TGCGCCAGCAGCTTGGTGGCAGTAAAAAACAATGAGCAGTTCTTC. Full variable domain (remainder filled in from reference TRBV5-1 and TRBJ2-1): KAGVTQTPRYLIKTRGQQVTLSCSPISGHRSVSWYQQTPGQGLQFLFEYFSETQRNKGNFPGRFSGRQFSNSRSEMNVSTLELGDSALYLCASSLVAVKNNEQFFGPGTRLTVL.

The V and J genes are TRBV12-3 or TRBV12-4 and TRBJ2-5; a weak D match, TRBD1 (6 bases). V was clipped by 6 bases and J by 4 bases, with 12 bases between them. The CDR3 has 13 amino acids. DNA of the CDR3: TGTGCCAGCAGGCCGTGGGGGCGAGAGACCCAGTACTTC. Protein product: CASRPWGRETQYF.

This chain connects TRBV7-8 to TRBJ1-5; D unresolved. CDR1 is SGHVS, CDR2 FQNEAQ, per germline. This CDR3 spans 12 amino acids. The ends were cut back, 3 bases at V and 4 bases at J, with 4 bases in the middle. Here the CDR3 reads CASSLGNQPQHF. CDR3 sequence (DNA): TGTGCCAGCAGCTTGGGGAATCAGCCCCAGCATTTT.

The J gene is TRBJ1-5, the V gene TRBV5-6; 7 nucleotides line up with TRBD1. CDR3 length: 14 residues. V lost 4 bases to trimming and J lost 3 bases; unmatched junction nucleotides: 4. Germline CDR1 SGHDT, CDR2 YYEEEE. The CDR3 loop is CASSRQGDNQPQHF. The CDR3 coding sequence is TGTGCCAGCAGCCGACAGGGAGACAATCAGCCCCAGCATTTT.

The genes are TRBV5-1 and TRBJ2-7; D perhaps matches TRBD2 (6 bases). Trimming took off 3 bases at V and 7 bases at J, with 17 bases between the two ends. Germline V gene sequence: CDR1 SGHRS, CDR2 YFSETQ. This CDR3 contains 14 residues. CDR3 amino acids: CASSSSGDGREQYF. CDR3 coding DNA: TGCGCCAGCAGCTCCTCGGGGGACGGGAGAGAGCAGTACTTC.

The chain joins TRBV5-1 to TRBJ2-3; 15 bases are shared with TRBD2. The CDR3 totals 18 residues. Germline trimming cut 0 bases from V and 4 bases from J; bases unmatched to any gene: 6. From germline, CDR1 is SGHRS and CDR2 YFSETQ. The CDR3 region has the DNA TGCGCCAGCAGCTTGGGAGGACTAGCGGGAGGGTCGGCAGATACGCAGTATTTT. Amino acid sequence: CASSLGGLAGGSADTQYF.

J is TRBJ2-1 and V is TRBV5-1; D ambiguous. The V gene lost 4 bases and the J gene lost 12 bases, with 17 bases spanning the gap. This CDR3 is 13 amino acids long. Germline loops: CDR1 SGHRS, CDR2 YFSETQ. The CDR3 protein is CASSDKLRHGQFF. In DNA form, the CDR3 reads TGCGCCAGCAGCGATAAGCTGCGACATGGGCAGTTCTTC. The variable domain in full, with the rest retrieved from reference TRBV5-1 and TRBJ2-1, is KAGVTQTPRYLIKTRGQQVTLSCSPISGHRSVSWYQQTPGQGLQFLFEYFSETQRNKGNFPGRFSGRQFSNSRSEMNVSTLELGDSALYLCASSDKLRHGQFFGPGTRLTVL.

This clone was counted a single time. The chain joins TRBV2 to TRBJ2-7; 9 positions match TRBD2. Germline CDR1 is SNHLY and CDR2 is FYNNEI. CDR3 length equals 14 residues. The V and J ends lost 4 bases and 3 bases, in that order; junction bases with no gene match: 4. The CDR3 sequence: CASSGSGGNYEQYF. CDR3 DNA sequence: TGTGCCAGCAGTGGTAGCGGGGGTAACTACGAGCAGTACTTC. The complete variable domain, with remaining parts taken from reference TRBV2 and TRBJ2-7, reads EPEVTQTPSHQVTQMGQEVILRCVPISNHLYFYWYRQILGQKVEFLVSFYNNEISEKSEIFDDQFSVERPDGSNFTLKIRSTKLEDSAMYFCASSGSGGNYEQYFGPGTRLTVT.

The chain couples TRBV9 to TRBJ1-1, with no clear D. CDR3 length equals 14 residues. Trimming cost V 5 bases and J 1 base, with 12 bases left between them. Germline V gives CDR1 SGDLS, CDR2 YYNGEE. Here the CDR3 DNA reads TGTGCCAGCAGTGCCGAGGGAGGGAACACTGAAGCTTTCTTT. Translation: CASSAEGGNTEAFF.

The J gene is TRBJ2-3, the V gene TRBV7-9, with 9 bases that match TRBD2. From germline, CDR1 is SEHNR and CDR2 FQNEAQ (reference sequence). V lost 1 base, J lost 2 bases, and 7 bases stayed unmatched. The CDR3 totals 17 residues. The CDR3 sequence is CASSLGGAGGFTDTQYF. The CDR3 DNA follows: TGTGCCAGCAGCTTAGGAGGAGCGGGAGGATTCACAGATACGCAGTATTTT.

The gene calls are TRBV29-1 and TRBJ1-6; D is unclear. The V end lost 4 bases, the J end lost 0 bases, and 4 bases lay between the germline ends. From germline, CDR1 is SQVTM and CDR2 ANQGSEA. CDR3 length equals 13 residues. As DNA, the CDR3 is TGCAGCGTTGGAAGCTCCTATAATTCACCCCTCCACTTT. It encodes CSVGSSYNSPLHF.

The chain uses TRBV28 and TRBJ1-4, with 9 nucleotides matching TRBD1. CDR1 MDHEN and CDR2 SYDVKM come from the germline V gene. The CDR3 is 13 residues long. The V segment lost 6 bases and the J segment 8 bases; nucleotides outside the gene matches: 4. The CDR3 DNA sequence: TGTGCCAGCAGGGGACAGGGAGGAGAAAAACTGTTTTTT. This encodes CASRGQGGEKLFF. Full variable domain (remainder filled in from reference TRBV28 and TRBJ1-4): DVKVTQSSRYLVKRTGEKVFLECVQDMDHENMFWYRQDPGLGLRLIYFSYDVKMKEKGDIPEGYSVSREKKERFSLILESASTNQTSMYLCASRGQGGEKLFFGSGTQLSVL.

V gene TRBV4-1 combines with J gene TRBJ2-2; D tentatively reads TRBD1 or TRBD2 (6 bases each). CDR3 length equals 19 residues. V shed 0 bases and J shed 3 bases, with 20 bases lying between them. CDR1 and CDR2 from the germline V gene are MGHRA and YSYEKL. The CDR3 DNA reads TGCGCCAGCAGCCAAGATCGGGGACTTACAGGGCGAGACACCGGGGAGCTGTTTTTT. It codes for CASSQDRGLTGRDTGELFF.

The chain links TRBV3-1 (or the pseudogene TRBV3-2) to TRBJ1-2; D is unclear. The V gene lost 1 base and the J gene lost 4 bases, with 13 bases spanning the gap. CDR3 length: 15 residues. Germline V CDR1 and CDR2: LGHDT, YNNKEL (reference sequence). CDR3: CASSQGGSRGYGYTF. The CDR3 nucleotides read TGTGCCAGCAGCCAAGGAGGCAGTCGAGGCTATGGCTACACCTTC.

There are a few counts of this clone. The rearrangement uses TRBV29-1 and TRBJ2-2; D possibly matches TRBD1 or TRBD2 (5 bases each). Looked up from germline, CDR1 is SQVTM and CDR2 is ANQGSEA. The CDR3 length is 14 residues. Trimming stripped 4 bases from V and 4 bases from J, with 13 bases between. The CDR3 coding sequence is TGCAGCGTTGGTCGGGACCCTTTCACCGGGGAGCTGTTTTTT. Protein sequence: CSVGRDPFTGELFF.

J is TRBJ2-7 and V is TRBV6-5; 8 bases agree with TRBD1. This CDR3 spans 15 amino acids. V lost 6 bases to trimming and J lost 2 bases; unmatched junction nucleotides: 9. In germline, CDR1 is MNHEY, CDR2 SVGAGI. Here the CDR3 DNA reads TGTGCCAGCAGATACACAGGGGGACCACCCTACGAGCAGTACTTC. As protein: CASRYTGGPPYEQYF.